A single T cell receptor (beta chain) is shown here with its context. CDR3 length: 14 residues. Per germline, CDR1 KGHSH and CDR2 LQKENI. The V end lost 3 bases, the J end lost 4 bases, and 10 bases lay between the germline ends. This sample is part of a study of blood T cell repertoires in COVID-19. Authors' methods: Nucleated cell number was recorded as an estimate derived from reference gene primer amplification. Sequencing was performed with immunoSEQ multiplex PCR; in TCRdb, only in-frame clones are kept and a portion is missing. The V and J calls and clone size were taken over from that table, and D and trimming were inferred from the DNA. The table shows approximately 350,000 clones, with 80% to 90% occurring only once.

This receptor was taken from a man aged 18 to 30 who had recovered from COVID-19. The sequenced sample was PBMCs or T cells enriched from blood (not recorded which). The gene calls are TRBV18 and TRBJ1-3; possibly TRBD1 for D (6 bases). The CDR3 DNA sequence: TGTGCCAGCTCACCGCGGACAGCCGGAAACACCATATATTTT. This sequence encodes CASSPRTAGNTIYF.